The 20 T cell receptor beta chains below were found in one sample sequenced in a study of beta chain features in type 1 diabetes. Since all of the isolated RNA was reverse transcribed, expressed TCRB transcripts were what got sequenced. Profiling relied on immunoSEQ multiplex PCR, and the TCRdb table lists in-frame clones only, not all of them. The table records about 290,000 clones, approximately 8% of them present only once. The sample comprised central memory CD4+ T cells from blood. The receptors come from a woman under 30 in good health.

This clone has just a few counts. CDR3 in amino acids: CASSRTTGVRQPQHF. CDR3 nucleotide sequence: TGTGCCAGCAGCCGGACTACAGGGGTAAGGCAGCCCCAGCATTTT. The genes are TRBV13 and TRBJ1-5; 7 nucleotides line up with TRBD1. V was pared by 5 bases and J by 7 bases, with 11 bases of the junction left unmatched. Looked up from germline, CDR1 is PRHDT and CDR2 is FYEKMQ (reference sequence). The CDR3 has 15 amino acids.

V usage is TRBV18 and J usage is TRBJ1-2; D not certain. Trimming took off 2 bases at V and 7 bases at J, with 20 bases between the two ends. The CDR3 length is 16 residues. Germline V gives CDR1 KGHSH, CDR2 LQKENI. The CDR3: CASSPSQVAGWSGYTF. The CDR3 nucleotides are TGTGCCAGCTCACCATCCCAAGTTGCGGGGTGGAGTGGCTACACCTTC.

The CDR3 DNA reads TGTGCCAGCAGCTTAGCAACCGGACTAGCGGGAGTCGGGTCCTACAATGAGCAGTTCTTC. Its translation is CASSLATGLAGVGSYNEQFF. The chain couples TRBV7-6 to TRBJ2-1; 13 bases agree with TRBD2. V shed 0 bases and J 1 base; nucleotides not matched to a gene: 9. Looked up from germline, CDR1 is SGHVS and CDR2 is FNYEAQ. CDR3 length: 20 amino acids.

This clone was seen a handful of times. The rearrangement uses TRBV7-2 and TRBJ2-3; D not resolved. The ends were cut back, 5 bases at V and 8 bases at J, with 11 bases in the middle. This CDR3 spans 12 amino acids. The germline V gene encodes CDR1 SGHTA and CDR2 FQGNSA. This chain's CDR3 is CASSPFGGTQYF. The CDR3 DNA reads as TGTGCCAGCAGCCCCTTTGGTGGTACGCAGTATTTT.

This clone was detected a few times. J is TRBJ1-4 and V is TRBV18, with D uncertain. This CDR3 region has 11 residues. V lost 4 bases to trimming and J lost 7 bases, with 4 bases between them. In germline, CDR1 is KGHSH, CDR2 LQKENI. The CDR3, as DNA: TGTGCCAGCTCACTCAGTGAAAAACTGTTTTTT. Amino acid sequence: CASSLSEKLFF.

The V gene is TRBV6-6, the J gene TRBJ2-7; TRBD2 might be the D (5 bases). The germline gives CDR1 MNHNY, CDR2 SVGAGI (reference sequence). This CDR3 region has 15 residues. Trimming cost V 4 bases and J 0 bases, with 13 bases left between them. CDR3 in amino acids: CASSSASGFSYEQYF. The CDR3 nucleotides are TGTGCCAGCAGTTCTGCCAGCGGATTCTCCTACGAGCAGTACTTC.

The chain combines TRBV4-3 with TRBJ2-3; tentatively, D is TRBD2 (7 bases). V was clipped by 4 bases and J by 5 bases, with 19 bases between them. CDR3 length: 16 residues. From germline, CDR1 is LGHNA and CDR2 YSLEER. The CDR3 protein is CASSLTQQGGQDTQYF. CDR3 sequence (DNA): TGCGCCAGCAGCCTTACCCAACAGGGAGGGCAAGATACGCAGTATTTT.

This chain joins TRBV6-1 and TRBJ2-1; D unclear. The CDR3 covers 13 residues. V was pared by 7 bases and J by 3 bases, with 10 bases between. Germline V gene lookup returns CDR1 MNHNS and CDR2 SASEGT. The CDR3 spells CASTRTRYNEQFF. For the CDR3, the DNA is TGTGCCAGCACCCGAACGCGCTACAATGAGCAGTTCTTC.

The sample holds a few counts of this clone. The chain is built from TRBV6-1 and TRBJ1-5; D gene ambiguous. Germline V gene data show CDR1 as MNHNS and CDR2 as SASEGT. Trimming removed 6 bases from V and 0 bases from J, with 12 bases in between. The CDR3 length is 15 residues. CDR3 DNA sequence: TGTGCCAGCAGCAACTGGCCCGGTAGCAATCAGCCCCAGCATTTT. Protein: CASSNWPGSNQPQHF.

The J gene is TRBJ1-5, the V gene TRBV25-1; tentatively, D is TRBD1 (5 bases). The CDR3 length is 14 residues. Germline-derived CDR1 and CDR2 are MGHDK and SYGVNS. V was trimmed by 3 bases and J by 7 bases, leaving 13 bases between them. CDR3 bases: TGTGCCAGCAGTGAGGGGGGTCAGGGACAGCCCCAGCATTTT. As protein: CASSEGGQGQPQHF.

This clone was detected a few times. The chain employs TRBV6-6 and TRBJ2-3; TRBD1 agrees at 7 bases. Looked up from germline, CDR1 is MNHNY and CDR2 is SVGAGI (reference sequence). CDR3 length: 16 residues. The V gene end was trimmed by 2 bases and the J gene end by 5 bases; junction bases not matched to a gene: 10. CDR3 loop: CASSYLGQFTRDTQYF. The CDR3 nucleotides read TGTGCCAGCAGTTACCTGGGACAGTTCACGAGAGATACGCAGTATTTT.

This clone was seen a few times. The gene calls are TRBV9 and TRBJ2-3, with D possibly matching TRBD2 (5 bases). This CDR3 spans 18 amino acids. Trimming left V 0 bases short and J 2 bases short, with 19 bases between. The germline CDR1 and CDR2 sequences are SGDLS and YYNGEE. CDR3 protein: CASSVASSPAGLTDTQYF. CDR3 nucleotide sequence: TGTGCCAGCAGCGTAGCCAGTAGCCCCGCGGGCCTCACAGATACGCAGTATTTT.

This chain uses TRBV7-9 with TRBJ1-1; no definite D call. Germline CDR1 reads SEHNR; CDR2 reads FQNEAQ (reference sequence). The V gene lost 1 base and the J gene lost 5 bases, with 11 bases spanning the gap. The CDR3 has 14 residues. The CDR3 sequence: CASSLGHARTEAFF. CDR3 sequence (DNA): TGTGCCAGCAGCTTAGGCCACGCGAGGACTGAAGCTTTCTTT.

CDR3 in amino acids: CASSQTAGGMKYEQYF. CDR3 DNA sequence: TGTGCCAGCAGCCAGACGGCTGGGGGAATGAAGTACGAGCAGTACTTC. This chain links TRBV4-2 with TRBJ2-5, with D perhaps given as TRBD1 or TRBD2 (5 bases each). With the DNA end fitting TRBJ2-7 better, the J assignment may be wrong. The CDR3 covers 16 residues. The germline CDR1 and CDR2 sequences are LGHNA and YNFKEQ.

This clone was counted many times. V usage is TRBV27 and J usage is TRBJ1-5, with D possibly matching TRBD1 (5 bases). Germline CDR1 is MNHEY and CDR2 is SMNVEV (reference sequence). The ends were cut back, 6 bases at V and 3 bases at J, with 12 bases in the middle. This CDR3 contains 14 residues. CDR3 in DNA: TGTGCCAGCAGCACCGGGACTCCCAATCAGCCCCAGCATTTT. Translation: CASSTGTPNQPQHF.

The V and J genes are TRBV30 and TRBJ1-5; the match to TRBD1 covers 9 bases. The germline CDR1 and CDR2 sequences are GTSNPN and SVGIG (reference sequence). The length of the CDR3 is 14 residues. V dropped 3 bases and J dropped 7; count of bases not matched to a gene: 7. The CDR3 region has the DNA TGTGCCTGGAGGGACAGGGGCGGAACCCAGCCCCAGCATTTT. Its translation is CAWRDRGGTQPQHF.

The CDR3 here is CASSYSAGTNYGYTF. The DNA of the CDR3 is TGTGCCAGCAGTTACTCTGCGGGGACTAACTATGGCTACACCTTC. The V call is TRBV6-6, the J call TRBJ1-2; D gene ambiguous. The CDR3 spans 15 residues. The V end lost 0 bases, the J end lost 0 bases, and 8 bases lay between the germline ends. From germline, CDR1 is MNHNY and CDR2 SVGAGI (reference sequence).

In its sample, this clone was seen a few times. The chain couples TRBV7-2 to TRBJ2-5; tentative D call: TRBD1 (7 bases). Trimming stripped 3 bases from V and 5 bases from J, with 19 bases between. The CDR3 is 16 amino acids. Germline V gene data show CDR1 as SGHTA and CDR2 as FQGNSA. The CDR3 reads CASSFRLQGGSETQYF. The CDR3 DNA sequence: TGTGCCAGCAGCTTCAGGTTGCAGGGGGGATCTGAGACCCAGTACTTC.

The J gene is TRBJ2-1, the V gene TRBV2; no clear D. Deletions cut 7 bases from V and 1 base from J, with 11 bases between. The CDR3 has 14 residues. The germline CDR1 and CDR2 sequences are SNHLY and FYNNEI. CDR3: CASNPPASYNEQFF. The DNA of the CDR3 is TGTGCCAGCAATCCCCCCGCATCCTACAATGAGCAGTTCTTC.

This clone was counted only a few times. J is TRBJ1-2 and V is TRBV19; TRBD1 is a possible D gene (6 bases). Per the germline V gene, CDR1 is LNHDA and CDR2 is SQIVND (reference sequence). The CDR3 sequence is 16 residues long. V lost 4 bases and J 4 bases, leaving 19 bases between the germline ends. The CDR3 bases are TGTGCCAGTAGTAAGGGGGGGGCCGCCGCCCTCTATGGCTACACCTTC. This translates into CASSKGGAAALYGYTF.